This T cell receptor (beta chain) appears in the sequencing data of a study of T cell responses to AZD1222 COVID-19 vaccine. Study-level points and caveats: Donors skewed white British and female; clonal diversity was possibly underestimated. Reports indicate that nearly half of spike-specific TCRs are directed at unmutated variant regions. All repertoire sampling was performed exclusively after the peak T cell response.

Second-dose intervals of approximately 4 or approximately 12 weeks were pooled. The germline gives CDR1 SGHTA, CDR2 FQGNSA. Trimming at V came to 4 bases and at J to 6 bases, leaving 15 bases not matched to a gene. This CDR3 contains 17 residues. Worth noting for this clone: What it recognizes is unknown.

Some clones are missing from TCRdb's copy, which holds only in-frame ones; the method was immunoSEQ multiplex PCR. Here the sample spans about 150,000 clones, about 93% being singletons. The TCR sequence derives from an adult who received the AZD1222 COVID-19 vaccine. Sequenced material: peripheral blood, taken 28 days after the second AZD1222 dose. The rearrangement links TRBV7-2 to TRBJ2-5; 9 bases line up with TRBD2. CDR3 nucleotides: TGTGCCAGCAGCTCCCCCGTCGTTAGCGGGAGTAGGAAGACCCAGTACTTC. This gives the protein CASSSPVVSGSRKTQYF.